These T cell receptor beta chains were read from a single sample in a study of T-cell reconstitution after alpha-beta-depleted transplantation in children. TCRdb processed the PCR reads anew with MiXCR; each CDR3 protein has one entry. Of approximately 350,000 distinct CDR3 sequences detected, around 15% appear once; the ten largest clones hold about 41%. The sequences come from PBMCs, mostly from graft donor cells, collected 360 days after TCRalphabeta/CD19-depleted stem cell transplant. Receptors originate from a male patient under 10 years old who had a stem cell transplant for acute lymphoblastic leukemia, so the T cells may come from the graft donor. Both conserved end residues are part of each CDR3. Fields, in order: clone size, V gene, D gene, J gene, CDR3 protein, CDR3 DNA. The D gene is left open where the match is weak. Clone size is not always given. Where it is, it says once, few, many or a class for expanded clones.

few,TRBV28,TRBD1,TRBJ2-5,CASSLLPGQARETQYF,TGTGCCAGCAGTCTCCTCCCGGGACAGGCTCGGGAGACCCAGTACTTC
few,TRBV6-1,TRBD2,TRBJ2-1,CASTPLAGELYNEQFF,TGTGCCAGCACCCCCCTAGCGGGAGAATTGTACAATGAGCAGTTCTTC
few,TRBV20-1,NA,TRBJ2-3,CSARRGGTTDTQYF,TGCAGTGCCAGGAGGGGGGGGACCACAGATACGCAGTATTTT
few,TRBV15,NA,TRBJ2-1,CATSRISRWDNEQFF,TGTGCCACCAGCAGAATAAGCAGGTGGGACAATGAGCAGTTCTTC
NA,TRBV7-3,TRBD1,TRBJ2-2,CASGQGHTGELFF,TGTGCTTCAGGACAGGGACACACCGGGGAGCTGTTTTTT
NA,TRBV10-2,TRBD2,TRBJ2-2,CASSEGLAGPNTGELFF,TGCGCCAGCAGTGAGGGGTTAGCGGGACCGAACACCGGGGAGCTGTTTTTT
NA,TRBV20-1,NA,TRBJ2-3,CSGLFSTDTQYF,TGCAGCGGGCTGTTCAGCACAGATACGCAGTATTTT
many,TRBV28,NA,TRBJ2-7,CASSPLLLSPGTESSYEQYF,TGTGCCAGCAGCCCCCTTCTACTTTCTCCCGGGACGGAGAGCTCCTACGAGCAGTACTTC
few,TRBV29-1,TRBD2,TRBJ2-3,CSVLGTSGRDTQYF,TGCAGCGTCCTGGGGACTAGCGGCCGAGATACGCAGTATTTT
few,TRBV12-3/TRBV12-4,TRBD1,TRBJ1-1,CASSLVWDSNTEAFF,TGTGCCAGCAGTTTAGTCTGGGACAGCAACACTGAAGCTTTCTTT
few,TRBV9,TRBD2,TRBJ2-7,CASSPLAGGTNEQYF,TGTGCCAGCAGCCCCCTAGCGGGAGGTACGAACGAGCAGTACTTC
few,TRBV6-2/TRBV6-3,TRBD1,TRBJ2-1,CASRAPGQNHNEQFF,TGTGCCAGCAGAGCGCCGGGACAGAACCACAATGAGCAGTTCTTC
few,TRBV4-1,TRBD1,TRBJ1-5,CASSQVGTGGHQPQHF,TGCGCCAGCAGCCAAGTTGGGACAGGGGGACATCAGCCCCAGCATTTT
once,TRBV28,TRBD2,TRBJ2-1,CASRFAGTSANNEQFF,TGTGCCAGCAGATTTGCCGGGACTAGCGCGAACAATGAGCAGTTCTTC
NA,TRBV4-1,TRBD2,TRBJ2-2,CASSPLSFLPGSPRESVGELFF,TGCGCCAGCAGCCCGTTGAGCTTCCTACCGGGGAGCCCGCGGGAGAGCGTCGGGGAGCTGTTTTTT
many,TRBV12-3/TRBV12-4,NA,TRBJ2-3,CASSENTDTQYF,TGTGCCAGCAGTGAAAACACAGATACGCAGTATTTT
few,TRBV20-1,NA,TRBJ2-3,CSADDLRTDTQYF,TGCAGTGCTGATGATCTACGCACAGATACGCAGTATTTT
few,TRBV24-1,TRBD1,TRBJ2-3,CATQGGVGTDTQYF,TGTGCCACCCAAGGGGGCGTCGGGACAGATACGCAGTATTTT
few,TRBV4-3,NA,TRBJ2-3,CASSQGTGTRVTDTQYF,TGCGCCAGCAGCCAAGGAACCGGGACCCGGGTCACAGATACGCAGTATTTT
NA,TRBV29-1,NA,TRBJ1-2,CSVGRRLANYGYTF,TGCAGCGTTGGAAGGCGCTTGGCTAACTATGGCTACACCTTC
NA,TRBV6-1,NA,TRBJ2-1,CATWGSYNEQFF,TGTGCCACCTGGGGCTCCTACAATGAGCAGTTCTTC
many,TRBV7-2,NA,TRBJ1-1,CASSLAQGNTEAFF,TGTGCCAGCAGCTTAGCGCAGGGGAACACTGAAGCTTTCTTT
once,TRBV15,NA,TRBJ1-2,CATSRDRASYGYTF,TGTGCCACCAGCAGAGATCGGGCCTCCTATGGCTACACCTTC
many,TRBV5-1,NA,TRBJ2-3,CASSLDGGPGTDTQYF,TGCGCCAGCAGCTTGGATGGGGGCCCTGGCACAGATACGCAGTATTTT
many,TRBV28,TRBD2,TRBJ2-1,CASSSLAGGTYNEQFF,TGTGCCAGCAGTTCGCTAGCGGGAGGGACCTACAATGAGCAGTTCTTC
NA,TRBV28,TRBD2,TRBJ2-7,CASRSGGGYEQYF,TGTGCCAGTAGGAGTGGGGGGGGCTACGAGCAGTACTTC
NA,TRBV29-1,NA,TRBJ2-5,CSVVMPGHWETQYF,TGCAGCGTTGTAATGCCGGGACACTGGGAGACCCAGTACTTC
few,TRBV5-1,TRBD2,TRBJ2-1,CASSAEREYWYNEQFF,TGCGCCAGCAGCGCCGAGCGGGAGTACTGGTACAATGAGCAGTTCTTC
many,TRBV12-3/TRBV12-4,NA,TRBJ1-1,CASSLGPGFEAFF,TGTGCCAGCAGTTTGGGCCCCGGGTTCGAAGCTTTCTTT
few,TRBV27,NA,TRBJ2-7,CASRPDGRSSYEQYF,TGTGCCAGCAGGCCGGACGGTCGAAGCTCCTACGAGCAGTACTTC
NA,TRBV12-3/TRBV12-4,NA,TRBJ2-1,CASSPGVAEQFF,TGTGCCAGCAGTCCAGGCGTAGCGGAGCAGTTCTTC
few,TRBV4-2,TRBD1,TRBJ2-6,CASTRILNRGTHSGANVLTF,TGTGCCAGCACCCGTATCCTGAACAGGGGGACGCACTCTGGGGCCAACGTCCTGACTTTC
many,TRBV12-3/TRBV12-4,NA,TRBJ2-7,CASSLRGWLQYF,TGTGCCAGCAGCCTACGAGGTTGGTTACAGTACTTC
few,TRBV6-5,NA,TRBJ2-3,CASSTHWGGTDTQYF,TGTGCCAGCAGTACTCACTGGGGGGGCACAGATACGCAGTATTTT
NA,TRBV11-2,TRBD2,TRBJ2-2,CASSLYGGTSGTTGELFF,TGTGCCAGCAGCTTATACGGGGGGACTAGCGGAACTACCGGGGAGCTGTTTTTT
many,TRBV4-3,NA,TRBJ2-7,CASSQPLAPDYEQYF,TGCGCCAGCAGCCAACCACTAGCCCCCGACTACGAGCAGTACTTC
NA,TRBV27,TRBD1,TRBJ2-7,CASSPSLDRNYEQYF,TGTGCCAGCAGCCCCTCCTTGGACAGGAACTACGAGCAGTACTTC
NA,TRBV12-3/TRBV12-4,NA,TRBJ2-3,CASSLGIGAPPDTQYF,TGTGCCAGCAGTTTAGGGATAGGGGCCCCCCCAGATACGCAGTATTTT
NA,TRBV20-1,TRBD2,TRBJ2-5,CSARYSGGPVETQYF,TGCAGTGCTAGATACTCGGGAGGGCCTGTAGAGACCCAGTACTTC
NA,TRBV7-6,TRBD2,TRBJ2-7,CASSSVVGLADYPYEQYF,TGTGCCAGCAGTTCAGTCGTGGGACTAGCGGATTATCCCTACGAGCAGTACTTC
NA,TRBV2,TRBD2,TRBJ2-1,CASSVFAGGFEAYNEQFF,TGTGCCAGCAGTGTTTTCGCGGGAGGGTTCGAAGCCTACAATGAGCAGTTCTTC